A single sample gave rise to the 21 T cell receptor beta chains below, sequenced in a study of shared clonotypes between healthy human individuals. Naive-designated CD8 cells lacked CD45RO, were positively enriched for CCR7, and omitted terminally differentiated effector memory CD45RA+ cells. Profiled with immunoSEQ multiplex PCR; TCRdb holds only in-frame clones, not every one. The sample records roughly 850,000 clones, 96% being singletons. The sample was naive CD8+ T cells sorted from blood. Source of these receptors: a man in his thirties or forties in good health.

V usage is TRBV18 and J usage is TRBJ2-7; a weak D match, TRBD1 (6 bases). V was shortened by 3 bases and J by 1 base, with 19 bases between the two germline ends. The CDR3 is made up of 17 amino acids. CDR1 is KGHSH and CDR2 is LQKENI in the germline V gene. CDR3 protein: CASSPTEDSPVSYEQYF. CDR3 nucleotide sequence: TGTGCCAGCTCACCGACCGAGGACAGCCCCGTATCCTACGAGCAGTACTTC.

A single count supports this clone. The chain recombines TRBV13 with TRBJ1-1, with 9 bases lining up with TRBD1. This CDR3 region has 15 residues. The germline CDR1 and CDR2 sequences are PRHDT and FYEKMQ (reference sequence). The ends lost 5 bases at V and 8 bases at J; junction bases unmatched: 12. CDR3 amino acids: CASSAMSQGAEEAFF. CDR3 in DNA: TGTGCCAGCAGCGCCATGTCACAGGGGGCGGAGGAAGCTTTCTTT.

The gene calls are TRBV9 and TRBJ2-1; D uncertain. CDR3 length: 15 residues. Germline CDR1 reads SGDLS; CDR2 reads YYNGEE. The V end lost 0 bases, the J end lost 3 bases, and 10 bases lay between the germline ends. CDR3 region: CASSVERANYNEQFF. CDR3 DNA sequence: TGTGCCAGCAGCGTAGAGAGAGCGAACTACAATGAGCAGTTCTTC.

The J gene is TRBJ2-7, the V gene TRBV28; the match to TRBD2 covers 7 bases. V dropped 9 bases and J dropped 3; count of bases not matched to a gene: 11. Germline V lookup: CDR1 MDHEN, CDR2 SYDVKM. There are 14 residues in the CDR3. CDR3 loop: CASFGRGGYYEQYF. CDR3 in DNA: TGTGCCAGTTTTGGACGGGGAGGGTACTACGAGCAGTACTTC.

The J gene is TRBJ2-6, the V gene TRBV7-9, with TRBD1 matching over 9 bases. From germline, CDR1 is SEHNR and CDR2 FQNEAQ (reference sequence). V lost 5 bases to trimming and J lost 0 bases; unmatched junction nucleotides: 5. The CDR3 is 17 amino acids. The CDR3 DNA reads TGTGCCAGCAGCATAACAGGGGGCAGCTCTGGGGCCAACGTCCTGACTTTC. Its translation: CASSITGGSSGANVLTF.

This rearrangement joins TRBV12-5 to TRBJ2-7; 7 bases are shared with TRBD2. This CDR3 comprises 14 residues. Germline CDR1 and CDR2: LGHNT and FRNRAP. V lost 6 bases and J lost 9; bases outside the gene matches: 14. CDR3 sequence: CASGLSSGGAPQYF. The DNA of the CDR3 is TGTGCTAGTGGCCTCAGCTCGGGAGGTGCACCGCAGTACTTC.

The chain uses TRBV13 and TRBJ1-1; 10 nucleotides agree with TRBD1. Trimming removed 4 bases from V and 6 bases from J; junction bases left unmatched: 5. The CDR3 is 14 residues long. Per the germline V gene, CDR1 is PRHDT and CDR2 is FYEKMQ (reference sequence). The CDR3 protein is CASSSWDRGAEAFF. DNA of the CDR3: TGTGCCAGCAGCTCCTGGGACAGGGGAGCTGAAGCTTTCTTT.

V usage is TRBV6-6 and J usage is TRBJ2-7, with D possibly TRBD2 on 5 matching bases. Germline CDR1 is MNHNY and CDR2 is SVGAGI (reference sequence). The CDR3 is made up of 14 amino acids. V lost 6 bases and J 0 bases, leaving 12 bases between the germline ends. CDR3 nucleotide sequence: TGTGCCAGCAGAAACCTAGAGGGCTCCTACGAGCAGTACTTC. Its protein product is CASRNLEGSYEQYF.

The chain links TRBV7-2 to TRBJ2-7, with TRBD1 matching 8 bases. Germline CDR1 and CDR2: SGHTA and FQGNSA. The CDR3 consists of 17 residues. V was pared by 1 base and J by 3 bases, with 11 bases of the junction left unmatched. The CDR3 loop is CASSLEGGDTGGYEQYF. For the CDR3, the DNA is TGTGCCAGCAGCTTAGAGGGCGGGGACACAGGGGGCTACGAGCAGTACTTC.

The chain carries TRBV27 and TRBJ1-3; D might be TRBD1 (6 bases). Germline V gives CDR1 MNHEY, CDR2 SMNVEV (reference sequence). The CDR3 contains 15 residues. V was clipped by 5 bases and J by 5 bases, with 16 bases between them. CDR3 DNA: TGTGCCAGCAGTCCTCTGGACAGCAATCGAAACACCATATATTTT. Protein product: CASSPLDSNRNTIYF.

This chain joins TRBV7-8 and TRBJ2-1, with 11 bases lining up with TRBD1. CDR3 length equals 17 residues. The V gene end was trimmed by 4 bases and the J gene end by 2 bases; junction bases not matched to a gene: 7. Germline V gene data show CDR1 as SGHVS and CDR2 as FQNEAQ. CDR3 loop: CASSSLGQGAAYNEQFF. CDR3 DNA: TGTGCCAGCAGCTCGCTAGGACAGGGGGCGGCCTACAATGAGCAGTTCTTC.

Only one count was recorded for this clone. The chain carries TRBV5-1 and TRBJ1-2; no clear D. The V end was cut by 4 bases, the J end by 1 base, with 8 bases between. Germline CDR1 SGHRS, CDR2 YFSETQ. The CDR3 consists of 13 residues. The CDR3 loop is CASSLGSNYGYTF. The CDR3 coding sequence is TGCGCCAGCAGCCTTGGTAGTAACTATGGCTACACCTTC.

The V call is TRBV25-1, the J call TRBJ1-1, with TRBD1 matching over 7 bases. This CDR3 comprises 15 residues. Germline lookup yields CDR1 MGHDK and CDR2 SYGVNS. The junction had 6 bases not matched to a gene; V was cut back by 4 bases and J by 1 base. CDR3 sequence reads: CASSGDRASNTEAFF. The CDR3 region has the DNA TGTGCCAGCAGTGGAGACAGGGCGTCGAACACTGAAGCTTTCTTT.

This chain joins TRBV29-1 and TRBJ2-7; 9 nucleotides line up with TRBD2. V was clipped by 1 base and J by 9 bases; unmatched bases: 4. CDR1 and CDR2 from the germline V gene are SQVTM and ANQGSEA. The CDR3 sequence is 12 residues long. CDR3 loop: CSVEGGGAVQYF. CDR3 bases: TGCAGCGTTGAAGGCGGGGGGGCTGTGCAGTACTTC.

V is TRBV13 and J is TRBJ2-2, with D unresolved. The V gene's germline CDR1 is PRHDT and CDR2 FYEKMQ (reference sequence). The CDR3 runs 14 residues. V lost 0 bases, J lost 2 bases, and 4 bases lay in between. The CDR3 sequence: CASSLGLNTGELFF. DNA of the CDR3: TGTGCCAGCAGCTTAGGTCTCAACACCGGGGAGCTGTTTTTT.

This clone was counted once. V and J are TRBV27 and TRBJ2-7; 7 nucleotides match TRBD1. Germline V gene sequence: CDR1 MNHEY, CDR2 SMNVEV (reference sequence). The CDR3 has 14 amino acids. The ends lost 2 bases at V and 2 bases at J; junction bases unmatched: 3. CDR3 bases: TGTGCCAGCAGTTTAAAAGGGGGCGCCTACGAGCAGTACTTC. Amino acid sequence: CASSLKGGAYEQYF.

The chain uses TRBV29-1 and TRBJ1-1, with no clear D. The CDR3 consists of 12 residues. Germline V CDR1 and CDR2: SQVTM, ANQGSEA. Trimming cost V 3 bases and J 4 bases, with 9 bases left between them. The CDR3 DNA reads as TGCAGCGTTGAGGGCCCCTCCACTGAAGCTTTCTTT. As protein: CSVEGPSTEAFF.

The chain couples TRBV7-9 to TRBJ2-5; tentatively, D is TRBD2 (5 bases). The germline V gene encodes CDR1 SEHNR and CDR2 FQNEAQ (reference sequence). There are 15 residues in the CDR3. V was pared by 0 bases and J by 0 bases, with 8 bases between. The CDR3 DNA is TGTGCCAGCAGCTTAGCCTCGGGGTACCAAGAGACCCAGTACTTC. It codes for CASSLASGYQETQYF.

V and J are TRBV25-1 and TRBJ2-7; 10 bases are a match to TRBD1. The CDR3 loop spans 15 amino acids. The V segment lost 1 base and the J segment 0 bases; nucleotides outside the gene matches: 0. Germline CDR1 MGHDK, CDR2 SYGVNS. The CDR3 DNA reads as TGTGCCAGCAGTGAATGGGACAGGGGCTCCTACGAGCAGTACTTC. It is translated as CASSEWDRGSYEQYF.

The V gene is TRBV28, the J gene TRBJ1-5, with TRBD1 identical over 7 bases. The germline V gene encodes CDR1 MDHEN and CDR2 SYDVKM. J lost 2 bases, V lost 10 bases, and 8 bases had no gene match. The CDR3 extends over 14 amino acids. CDR3 in amino acids: CATSRGRGNQPQHF. The CDR3 nucleotides read TGTGCCACTTCCAGGGGGAGAGGCAATCAGCCCCAGCATTTT.

The chain links TRBV5-4 to TRBJ1-1; D perhaps matches TRBD1 (5 bases). The V end was cut by 4 bases, the J end by 0 bases, with 13 bases between. This CDR3 has 15 amino acids. Germline V gene sequence: CDR1 SGHNT, CDR2 YYREEE (reference sequence). CDR3 DNA sequence: TGTGCCAGCAGCCGGGGGTTGGGACTGAACACTGAAGCTTTCTTT. This encodes CASSRGLGLNTEAFF.